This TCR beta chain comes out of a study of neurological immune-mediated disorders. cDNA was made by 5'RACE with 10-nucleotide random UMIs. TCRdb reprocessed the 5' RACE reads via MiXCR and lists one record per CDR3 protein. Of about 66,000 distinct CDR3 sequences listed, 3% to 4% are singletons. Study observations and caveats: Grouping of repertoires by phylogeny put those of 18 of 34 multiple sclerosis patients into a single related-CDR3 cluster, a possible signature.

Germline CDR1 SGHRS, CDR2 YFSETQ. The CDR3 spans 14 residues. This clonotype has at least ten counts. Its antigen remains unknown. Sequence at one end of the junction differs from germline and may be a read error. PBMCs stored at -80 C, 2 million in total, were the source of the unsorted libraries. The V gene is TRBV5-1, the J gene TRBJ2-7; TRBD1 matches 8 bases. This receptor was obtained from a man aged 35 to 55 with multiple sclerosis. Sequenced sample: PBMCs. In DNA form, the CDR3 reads TGCGCCAGCAGCGTCCAGGGGGCCTCCCACGAGCAGTACTTC. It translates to CASSVQGASHEQYF.